This record concerns one T cell receptor (beta chain) sequence. The data belong to a study of blood T cell repertoires in COVID-19. About the study: Acute and convalescent COVID-19 samples came from the United States, Italy and Spain. T cells, B-cell-depleted T cells, or PBMCs provided the cDNA or gDNA that served as material.

The germline CDR1 and CDR2 sequences are LGHDT and YNNKEL (reference sequence). Trimming took 0 bases from V and 1 from J, leaving 17 bases between them. This CDR3 is built from 18 residues. Methods used by the authors: Amplification of reference gene primers was used by the study to estimate nucleated cell counts. Assay used: immunoSEQ multiplex PCR; TCRdb lists only in-frame clones, some missing. That table furnishes V, J and clone size, whereas the DNA furnished D and trimming. The repertoire holds about 200,000 clones, with roughly nine tenths as singletons. The specimen was peripheral blood. The clonotype originates from a woman in her 70s with acute or convalescent COVID-19. The J gene is TRBJ2-3, the V gene TRBV3-1 (or the pseudogene TRBV3-2), with D maybe TRBD2 (5 bases). CDR3 sequence: CASSQDLRGRSGTDTQYF. In nucleotides, the CDR3 is TGTGCCAGCAGCCAAGATCTTAGAGGGAGAAGTGGCACAGATACGCAGTATTTT.